These T cell receptor beta chains were read from a single sample in a study of beta chain features in type 1 diabetes. Using immunoSEQ multiplex PCR, the repertoire was profiled, and TCRdb retains in-frame clones only, with some absent. The sample has approximately 50,000 clones, roughly 40% seen once. Sequenced material: Tregs from blood. Receptors were obtained from a man under 40 with type 1 diabetes. CDR3s include the opening cysteine and the closing phenylalanine or tryptophan. D genes are given only for firm matches. Part of the rows lack a size; the others show once, few, many or a class for expanded clones.

clone_size: -
j_call: TRBJ1-2
d_call: TRBD1
v_call: TRBV6-1
cdr3_aa: CASSEAGTGGSYGYTF
cdr3_nt: TGTGCCAGCAGTGAAGCGGGGACAGGGGGAAGCTATGGCTACACCTTC

clone_size: few
j_call: TRBJ2-7
d_call: -
v_call: TRBV28
cdr3_aa: CASSPPTSTDYEQYF
cdr3_nt: TGTGCCAGCAGTCCACCAACTAGTACCGACTACGAGCAGTACTTC

clone_size: once
j_call: TRBJ2-7
d_call: TRBD2
v_call: TRBV2
cdr3_aa: CASSRTSGSYEQYF
cdr3_nt: TGTGCCAGCAGCCGGACTAGCGGGAGCTACGAGCAGTACTTC

clone_size: -
j_call: TRBJ1-1
d_call: -
v_call: TRBV7-2
cdr3_aa: CASSLYSSTEAFF
cdr3_nt: TGTGCCAGCAGCTTATACTCGTCCACTGAAGCTTTCTTT

clone_size: -
j_call: TRBJ1-1
d_call: -
v_call: TRBV28
cdr3_aa: CASSLEWPSGTEAFF
cdr3_nt: TGTGCCAGCAGTTTAGAGTGGCCCTCGGGCACTGAAGCTTTCTTT

clone_size: few
j_call: TRBJ1-5
d_call: TRBD1
v_call: TRBV2
cdr3_aa: CASSERAGGQPQHF
cdr3_nt: TGTGCCAGCAGTGAACGGGCAGGGGGTCAGCCCCAGCATTTT

clone_size: few
j_call: TRBJ1-4
d_call: TRBD1
v_call: TRBV28
cdr3_aa: CASSLRQGATNEKLFF
cdr3_nt: TGTGCCAGCAGTTTAAGACAGGGGGCGACTAATGAAAAACTGTTTTTT

clone_size: few
j_call: TRBJ1-5
d_call: TRBD1
v_call: TRBV28
cdr3_aa: CASSVRDRAFQPQHF
cdr3_nt: TGTGCCAGCAGTGTCCGGGACAGGGCGTTTCAGCCCCAGCATTTT

clone_size: -
j_call: TRBJ2-4
d_call: -
v_call: TRBV29-1
cdr3_aa: CSVAADGRVNIQYF
cdr3_nt: TGCAGCGTTGCTGCTGATGGCAGGGTAAACATTCAGTACTTC

clone_size: -
j_call: TRBJ2-1
d_call: -
v_call: TRBV2
cdr3_aa: CASSFIQGQFF
cdr3_nt: TGTGCCAGCAGTTTCATCCAGGGGCAGTTCTTC

clone_size: -
j_call: TRBJ1-1
d_call: -
v_call: TRBV4-3
cdr3_aa: CASSHMTGRDTEAFF
cdr3_nt: TGCGCCAGCAGCCACATGACCGGGAGAGACACTGAAGCTTTCTTT

clone_size: -
j_call: TRBJ2-3
d_call: -
v_call: TRBV5-4
cdr3_aa: CASSLIREVGTDTQYF
cdr3_nt: TGTGCCAGCAGCTTGATCCGGGAAGTCGGGACAGATACGCAGTATTTT

clone_size: few
j_call: TRBJ2-7
d_call: TRBD1
v_call: TRBV7-2
cdr3_aa: CASSLAGQGNSYEQYF
cdr3_nt: TGTGCCAGCAGCTTAGCAGGACAGGGGAACTCCTACGAGCAGTACTTC

clone_size: -
j_call: TRBJ2-1
d_call: TRBD2
v_call: TRBV28
cdr3_aa: CASSRGGSYSYNEQFF
cdr3_nt: TGTGCCAGCAGCCGCGGGGGTAGTTACTCCTACAATGAGCAGTTCTTC

clone_size: -
j_call: TRBJ2-5
d_call: -
v_call: TRBV5-1
cdr3_aa: CASGEQETQYF
cdr3_nt: TGCGCCAGCGGGGAGCAAGAGACCCAGTACTTC

clone_size: few
j_call: TRBJ2-1
d_call: -
v_call: TRBV18
cdr3_aa: CASSPSVPSLDNEQFF
cdr3_nt: TGTGCCAGCTCACCCAGTGTACCCTCCCTGGACAATGAGCAGTTCTTC

clone_size: -
j_call: TRBJ2-7
d_call: TRBD1
v_call: TRBV9
cdr3_aa: CASSPKDRVYEQYF
cdr3_nt: TGTGCCAGCAGCCCGAAGGACAGGGTCTACGAGCAGTACTTC

clone_size: few
j_call: TRBJ1-1
d_call: TRBD1
v_call: TRBV7-3
cdr3_aa: CASSAQGGGRTEAFF
cdr3_nt: TGTGCCAGCAGCGCACAGGGGGGGGGAAGGACTGAAGCTTTCTTT

clone_size: few
j_call: TRBJ2-7
d_call: TRBD1
v_call: TRBV19
cdr3_aa: CASSIGRTGTLEQYF
cdr3_nt: TGTGCCAGTAGTATAGGTCGGACAGGGACCCTCGAGCAGTACTTC

clone_size: few
j_call: TRBJ2-3
d_call: -
v_call: TRBV28
cdr3_aa: CASRSGGLRAQYF
cdr3_nt: TGTGCCAGCAGGTCCGGAGGGTTGCGAGCGCAGTATTTT

clone_size: -
j_call: TRBJ1-1
d_call: -
v_call: TRBV2
cdr3_aa: CAGRQAGNTEAFF
cdr3_nt: TGTGCCGGACGACAGGCTGGGAACACTGAAGCTTTCTTT

clone_size: -
j_call: TRBJ2-7
d_call: TRBD2
v_call: TRBV4-2
cdr3_aa: CASSQSSGHYEQYF
cdr3_nt: TGTGCCAGCAGCCAGTCTAGCGGGCACTACGAGCAGTACTTC

clone_size: -
j_call: TRBJ2-7
d_call: TRBD2
v_call: TRBV7-7
cdr3_aa: CASSSSGGSGEQYF
cdr3_nt: TGTGCCAGCAGCTCTAGCGGGGGGAGCGGCGAGCAGTACTTC

clone_size: -
j_call: TRBJ2-7
d_call: TRBD2
v_call: TRBV5-1
cdr3_aa: CASSLGLAGAEQYF
cdr3_nt: TGCGCCAGCAGCTTGGGACTAGCGGGAGCCGAGCAGTACTTC

clone_size: few
j_call: TRBJ1-5
d_call: -
v_call: TRBV2
cdr3_aa: CASSDKGAGQPQHF
cdr3_nt: TGTGCCAGCAGTGATAAAGGGGCTGGGCAGCCCCAGCATTTT

clone_size: once
j_call: TRBJ1-2
d_call: TRBD1
v_call: TRBV6-4
cdr3_aa: CASSDPPGQGAGYTF
cdr3_nt: TGTGCCAGCAGTGATCCTCCGGGGCAGGGGGCTGGCTACACCTTC

clone_size: -
j_call: TRBJ2-7
d_call: -
v_call: TRBV7-9
cdr3_aa: CASSSPGIGRYEQYF
cdr3_nt: TGTGCCAGCAGCTCCCCCGGCATTGGGAGGTACGAGCAGTACTTC

clone_size: few
j_call: TRBJ2-2
d_call: TRBD1
v_call: TRBV6-5
cdr3_aa: CASDRGPHGELFF
cdr3_nt: TGTGCCAGCGACAGGGGCCCCCACGGGGAGCTGTTTTTT

clone_size: -
j_call: TRBJ2-2
d_call: TRBD2
v_call: TRBV13
cdr3_aa: CASSLGLAVNTGELFF
cdr3_nt: TGTGCCAGCAGCCTCGGGCTAGCGGTGAACACCGGGGAGCTGTTTTTT

clone_size: -
j_call: TRBJ2-3
d_call: TRBD2
v_call: TRBV2
cdr3_aa: CAITTGTSGITDTQYF
cdr3_nt: TGTGCCATTACAACCGGGACTAGCGGAATCACAGATACGCAGTATTTT

clone_size: few
j_call: TRBJ2-7
d_call: TRBD1
v_call: TRBV7-8
cdr3_aa: CASSLRQGYLYEQYF
cdr3_nt: TGTGCCAGCAGCTTACGACAGGGCTACCTCTACGAGCAGTACTTC

clone_size: -
j_call: TRBJ2-5
d_call: -
v_call: TRBV20-1
cdr3_aa: CSARGDSEQYF
cdr3_nt: TGCAGTGCTAGAGGAGACAGTGAGCAGTACTTC

clone_size: -
j_call: TRBJ2-5
d_call: -
v_call: TRBV5-6
cdr3_aa: CASSWGLEQETQYF
cdr3_nt: TGTGCCAGCAGCTGGGGCCTTGAGCAAGAGACCCAGTACTTC

clone_size: -
j_call: TRBJ1-6
d_call: TRBD1
v_call: TRBV6-5
cdr3_aa: CASRDRDRVSSHF
cdr3_nt: TGTGCCAGCAGAGACCGGGACAGGGTCTCATCCCACTTT

clone_size: few
j_call: TRBJ2-3
d_call: -
v_call: TRBV27
cdr3_aa: CASTFTDTDTQYF
cdr3_nt: TGTGCCAGCACTTTTACAGACACAGATACGCAGTATTTT

clone_size: -
j_call: TRBJ2-7
d_call: -
v_call: TRBV5-1
cdr3_aa: CASSLSAYYEQYF
cdr3_nt: TGCGCCAGCAGCTTGTCTGCGTACTACGAGCAGTACTTC

clone_size: few
j_call: TRBJ2-5
d_call: TRBD1
v_call: TRBV15
cdr3_aa: CATSGDRARQETQYF
cdr3_nt: TGTGCCACCAGCGGGGACAGGGCTAGACAAGAGACCCAGTACTTC

clone_size: -
j_call: TRBJ2-5
d_call: TRBD1
v_call: TRBV10-3
cdr3_aa: CATQAHTIGTAQETQYF
cdr3_nt: TGTGCCACCCAGGCCCATACTATTGGGACAGCGCAAGAGACCCAGTACTTC

clone_size: many
j_call: TRBJ2-1
d_call: TRBD2
v_call: TRBV10-3
cdr3_aa: CAIKSSGINEQFF
cdr3_nt: TGTGCCATCAAGAGTAGCGGGATAAATGAGCAGTTCTTC

clone_size: -
j_call: TRBJ2-6
d_call: -
v_call: TRBV15
cdr3_aa: CATSRGLGTGANVLTF
cdr3_nt: TGTGCCACCAGCAGGGGCCTGGGTACGGGGGCCAACGTCCTGACTTTC

clone_size: once
j_call: TRBJ2-3
d_call: -
v_call: TRBV25-1
cdr3_aa: CASSGYLSTDTQYF
cdr3_nt: TGTGCCAGCAGTGGCTACCTTAGCACAGATACGCAGTATTTT

clone_size: once
j_call: TRBJ2-7
d_call: -
v_call: TRBV6-5
cdr3_aa: CASSVETGKLYEQYF
cdr3_nt: TGTGCCAGCAGTGTAGAGACAGGAAAGCTCTACGAGCAGTACTTC

clone_size: few
j_call: TRBJ2-2
d_call: TRBD2
v_call: TRBV5-6
cdr3_aa: CASSLGGSTGTGELFF
cdr3_nt: TGTGCCAGCAGCTTGGGCGGGAGTACGGGTACCGGGGAGCTGTTTTTT

clone_size: -
j_call: TRBJ1-5
d_call: TRBD1
v_call: TRBV28
cdr3_aa: CASNMGQGNQPQHF
cdr3_nt: TGTGCCAGCAACATGGGACAGGGCAATCAGCCCCAGCATTTT

clone_size: -
j_call: TRBJ2-4
d_call: TRBD1
v_call: TRBV28
cdr3_aa: CASSFSRGGIAKNIQYF
cdr3_nt: TGTGCCAGCAGTTTTAGTAGAGGGGGCATAGCCAAAAACATTCAGTACTTC

clone_size: -
j_call: TRBJ2-7
d_call: TRBD2
v_call: TRBV2
cdr3_aa: CASAGEGWEQYF
cdr3_nt: TGTGCCAGCGCGGGAGAAGGATGGGAGCAGTACTTC

clone_size: -
j_call: TRBJ2-5
d_call: TRBD1
v_call: TRBV29-1
cdr3_aa: CSVEVVQGVQTQYF
cdr3_nt: TGCAGCGTTGAAGTGGTACAGGGGGTACAGACCCAGTACTTC